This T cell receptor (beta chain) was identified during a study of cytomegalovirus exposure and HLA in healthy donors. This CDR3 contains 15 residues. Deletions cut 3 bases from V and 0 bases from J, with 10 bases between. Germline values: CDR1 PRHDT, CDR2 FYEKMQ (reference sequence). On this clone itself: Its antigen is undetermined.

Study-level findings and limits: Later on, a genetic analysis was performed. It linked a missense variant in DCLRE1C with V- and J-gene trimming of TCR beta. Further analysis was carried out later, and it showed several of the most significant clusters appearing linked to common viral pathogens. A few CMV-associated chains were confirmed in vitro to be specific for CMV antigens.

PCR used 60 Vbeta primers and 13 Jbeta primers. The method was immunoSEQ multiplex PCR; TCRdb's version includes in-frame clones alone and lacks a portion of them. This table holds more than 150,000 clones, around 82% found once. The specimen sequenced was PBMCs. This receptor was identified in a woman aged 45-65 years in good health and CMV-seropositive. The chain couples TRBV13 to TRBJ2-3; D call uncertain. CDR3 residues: CASSFTVASTDTQYF. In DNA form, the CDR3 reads TGTGCCAGCAGCTTTACTGTAGCTAGCACAGATACGCAGTATTTT.